The 14 T cell receptor beta chains below were found in one sample sequenced in a study of cytomegalovirus exposure and HLA in healthy donors. PCR amplification relied on 60 Vbeta primers (plus 13 Jbeta primers). The method was immunoSEQ multiplex PCR; TCRdb's version includes in-frame clones alone and lacks a portion of them. The table has about 170,000 clones, roughly 60% seen once; the top ten hold 2.5% to 3%. Sequenced sample: PBMCs. The receptors come from a middle-aged man in good health and CMV-seronegative.

About this clone itself: Its ends do not fully match the called genes, so a read error is possible. The J gene is TRBJ2-1, the V gene TRBV7-7; unclear D gene. This CDR3 has 15 amino acids. The V gene's germline CDR1 is SSHAT and CDR2 FNYEAQ (reference sequence). In DNA form, the CDR3 reads TGTGCTAGCAGCCGAGACACGAGCTCCTACAATGAGCAGTTCTTC. Protein product: CASSRDTSSYNEQFF.

J is TRBJ2-5 and V is TRBV5-5; a possible D gene is TRBD1 (6 bases). Trimming cost V 6 bases and J 2 bases, with 11 bases left between them. Looked up from germline, CDR1 is SGHKS and CDR2 is YYEKEE (reference sequence). This CDR3 contains 13 residues. CDR3 bases: TGTGCCAGCACCACAGGGTATCAAGAGACCCAGTACTTC. Translating it yields CASTTGYQETQYF.

This chain links TRBV18 with TRBJ2-7; 8 nucleotides match TRBD2. Per the germline V gene, CDR1 is KGHSH and CDR2 is LQKENI. CDR3 length: 16 residues. V was pared by 5 bases and J by 1 base, with 10 bases of the junction left unmatched. The CDR3 here is CASSELSGGFSYEQYF. The DNA of the CDR3 is TGTGCCAGCTCAGAATTGAGCGGGGGCTTTTCCTACGAGCAGTACTTC.

The chain joins TRBV29-1 to TRBJ2-2; D is perhaps TRBD1 (7 bases). Per the germline V gene, CDR1 is SQVTM and CDR2 is ANQGSEA. Trimming took off 5 bases at V and 5 bases at J, with 12 bases between the two ends. The CDR3 runs to 13 residues. This CDR3 reads CSVTQGRTGELFF. The CDR3 DNA reads as TGCAGCGTTACACAGGGGAGGACCGGGGAGCTGTTTTTT.

The rearrangement uses TRBV29-1 and TRBJ1-4; D may be TRBD1 (6 bases). V lost 0 bases to trimming and J lost 8 bases, with 13 bases between them. The germline V gene has CDR1 SQVTM and CDR2 ANQGSEA. CDR3 length: 14 residues. The DNA for the CDR3 is TGCAGCGTTGAAGATTCAGGGGTGGAAGAAAAACTGTTTTTT. Its translation: CSVEDSGVEEKLFF.

This clone came up a few times. The V and J genes are TRBV18 and TRBJ2-1; D uncertain. Per germline, CDR1 KGHSH and CDR2 LQKENI. V was shortened by 2 bases and J by 10 bases, with 15 bases between the two germline ends. This CDR3 is 14 amino acids long. CDR3 sequence (DNA): TGTGCCAGCTCACCAAGAGGTCCGAAAAAGGAGCAGTTCTTC. This gives the protein CASSPRGPKKEQFF.

The CDR3 DNA sequence: TGTGCCAGCAGCTCGCTAACTAGTGTCCATGAGCAGTTCTTC. It is translated as CASSSLTSVHEQFF. The chain is built from TRBV11-2 and TRBJ2-1; D perhaps matches TRBD2 (5 bases). This CDR3 is built from 14 residues. CDR1 SGHAT and CDR2 FQNNGV come from the germline V gene. Trimming removed 4 bases from V and 8 bases from J, with 15 bases in between. Using reference TRBV11-2 and TRBJ2-1 for the parts outside the CDR3, the full variable domain is EAGVAQSPRYKIIEKRQSVAFWCNPISGHATLYWYQQILGQGPKLLIQFQNNGVVDDSQLPKDRFSAERLKGVDSTLKIQPAKLEDSAVYLCASSSLTSVHEQFFGPGTRLTVL.

The V and J genes are TRBV5-1 and TRBJ2-3, with 7 positions matching TRBD2. This CDR3 has 15 amino acids. The germline V gene has CDR1 SGHRS and CDR2 YFSETQ. J lost 4 bases, V lost 0 bases, and 5 bases had no gene match. The CDR3 reads CASSLATSFADTQYF. CDR3 DNA sequence: TGCGCCAGCAGCTTGGCGACTAGCTTCGCAGATACGCAGTATTTT.

In regard to this clone: A junction boundary mismatches the germline segment, possibly from a read error. The chain has TRBV7-9 and TRBJ2-1; D is unresolved. This CDR3 has 12 amino acids. CDR1 is SEHNR, CDR2 FQNEAQ, per germline (reference sequence). The CDR3 is CSSSPRNDEQFF. The CDR3 nucleotides read TGTTCCAGCAGCCCCCGTAATGATGAGCAGTTCTTC.

This chain joins TRBV27 and TRBJ2-1; 8 positions match TRBD2. Germline CDR1 is MNHEY and CDR2 is SMNVEV (reference sequence). This CDR3 spans 18 amino acids. V was clipped by 4 bases and J by 6 bases; unmatched bases: 17. The CDR3 coding sequence is TGTGCCAGCAGTTCCAGAGGATCCGGGACTAGTTCAGGCAATGAGCAGTTCTTC. Its translation: CASSSRGSGTSSGNEQFF.

A word on this clone: One junction end disagrees with the germline gene, perhaps due to a read error. The chain has TRBV7-7 and TRBJ2-1, with 9 bases identical to TRBD2. Germline assignment: CDR1 SSHAT and CDR2 FNYEAQ (reference sequence). The CDR3 is made up of 14 amino acids. Here the CDR3 DNA reads TGTGCTAGCAGCCCCCGACTAGCGGACAATGAGCAGTTCTTC. It codes for CASSPRLADNEQFF.

The chain has TRBV4-1 and TRBJ2-5, with TRBD1 matching 10 bases. The CDR3 length is 16 residues. Per germline, CDR1 MGHRA and CDR2 YSYEKL. V lost 7 bases and J lost 5; bases outside the gene matches: 13. CDR3 sequence reads: CASNTHGTGDYETQYF. CDR3 nucleotides: TGCGCCAGCAACACACACGGGACAGGGGATTATGAGACCCAGTACTTC.

This clone was counted a few times. The genes are TRBV14 and TRBJ2-7; 10 nucleotides agree with TRBD2. Germline V gene lookup returns CDR1 SGHDN and CDR2 FVKESK. The CDR3 extends over 14 amino acids. V was pared by 5 bases and J by 9 bases, with 10 bases of the junction left unmatched. The CDR3 spells CASSGLAGESGQYF. The DNA for the CDR3 is TGTGCCAGCAGCGGTCTAGCGGGAGAGTCCGGGCAGTACTTC. Variable domain in full (rest from reference TRBV14 and TRBJ2-7): EAGVTQFPSHSVIEKGQTVTLRCDPISGHDNLYWYRRVMGKEIKFLLHFVKESKQDESGMPNNRFLAERTGGTYSTLKVQPAELEDSGVYFCASSGLAGESGQYFGPGTRLTVT.

J is TRBJ1-6 and V is TRBV15; no definite D call. Trimming removed 3 bases from V and 7 bases from J, with 22 bases in between. Per germline, CDR1 LNHNV and CDR2 YYDKDF (reference sequence). The CDR3 extends over 18 amino acids. The CDR3 bases are TGTGCCACCAGCAGTCTAAGGCGGGGTTCGGGAAGGAATTCACCCCTCCACTTT. It translates to CATSSLRRGSGRNSPLHF.